Given below is one TCR beta chain in context. This record belongs to a study of blood T cell repertoires in COVID-19. Study summary: Both acute and convalescent COVID-19 samples were obtained from the United States, Italy and Spain. PBMCs, B-cell-depleted T cells, or T cells provided the cDNA or gDNA that made up the material.

Methods used by the authors: Amplification of reference gene primers was used by the study to estimate nucleated cell counts. The data were produced by immunoSEQ multiplex PCR, yet TCRdb's version contains in-frame clones alone and is incomplete. V and J calls and clone size come straight from that table; D and trimming were deduced from the DNA. Seen here are about 260,000 clones, about 85% observed once, and the top ten hold roughly 3.9%. In germline, CDR1 is LGHDT, CDR2 YNNKEL (reference sequence). V lost 4 bases to trimming and J lost 0 bases; unmatched junction nucleotides: 6. This CDR3 contains 16 residues.

The rearrangement links TRBV3-1 (or the pseudogene TRBV3-2) to TRBJ1-3; TRBD1 aligns across 7 bases. This receptor was taken from a man aged 55-75 years who had recovered from COVID-19. The sequenced sample was peripheral blood. The CDR3 spells CASSLQDRNSGNTIYF. The CDR3 DNA reads TGTGCCAGCAGCCTCCAGGACAGGAACTCTGGAAACACCATATATTTT.